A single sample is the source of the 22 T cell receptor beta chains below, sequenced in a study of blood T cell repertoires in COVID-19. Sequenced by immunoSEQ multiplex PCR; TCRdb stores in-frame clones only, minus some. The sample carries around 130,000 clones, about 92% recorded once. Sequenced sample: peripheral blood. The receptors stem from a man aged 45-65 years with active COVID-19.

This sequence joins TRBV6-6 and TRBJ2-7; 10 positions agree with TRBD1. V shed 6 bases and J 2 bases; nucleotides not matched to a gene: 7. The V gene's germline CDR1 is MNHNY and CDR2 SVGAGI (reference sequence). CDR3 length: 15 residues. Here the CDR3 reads CASSPDRGGPYEQYF. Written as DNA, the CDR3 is TGTGCCAGCAGCCCGGACAGGGGGGGTCCCTACGAGCAGTACTTC.

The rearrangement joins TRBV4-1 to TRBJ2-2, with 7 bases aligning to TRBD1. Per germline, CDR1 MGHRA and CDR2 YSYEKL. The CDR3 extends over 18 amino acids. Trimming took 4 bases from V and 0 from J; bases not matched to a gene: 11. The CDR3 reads CASSRTRRTGPNTGELFF. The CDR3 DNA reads TGCGCCAGCAGCCGAACTCGCCGGACAGGTCCGAACACCGGGGAGCTGTTTTTT.

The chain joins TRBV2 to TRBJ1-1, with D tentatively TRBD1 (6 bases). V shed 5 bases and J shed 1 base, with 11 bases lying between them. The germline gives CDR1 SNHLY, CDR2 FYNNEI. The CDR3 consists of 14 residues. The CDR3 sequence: CASSTRGRNTEAFF. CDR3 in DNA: TGTGCCAGCAGTACGAGGGGGAGGAACACTGAAGCTTTCTTT.

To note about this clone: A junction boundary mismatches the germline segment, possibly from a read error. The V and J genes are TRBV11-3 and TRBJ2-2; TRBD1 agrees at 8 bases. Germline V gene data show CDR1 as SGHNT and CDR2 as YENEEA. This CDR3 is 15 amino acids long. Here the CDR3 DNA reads TGTGCCAGCAGCTTAGACAGGGGGCGTACCGGGAAGCTGTTTTTT. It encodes CASSLDRGRTGKLFF. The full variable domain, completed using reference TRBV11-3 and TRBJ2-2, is EAGVVQSPRYKIIEKKQPVAFWCNPISGHNTLYWYLQNLGQGPELLIRYENEEAVDDSQLPKDRFSAERLKGVDSTLKIQPAELGDSAVYLCASSLDRGRTGKLFFGEGSRLTVL.

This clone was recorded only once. CDR3 residues: CAISAGTREADTQYF. CDR3 nucleotide sequence: TGTGCCATCAGTGCCGGGACACGGGAGGCAGATACGCAGTATTTT. The chain has TRBV10-3 and TRBJ2-3; D perhaps matches TRBD2 (7 bases). CDR1 is ENHRY, CDR2 SYGVKD, per germline. The V end was cut by 4 bases, the J end by 4 bases, with 15 bases between. CDR3 length equals 15 residues.

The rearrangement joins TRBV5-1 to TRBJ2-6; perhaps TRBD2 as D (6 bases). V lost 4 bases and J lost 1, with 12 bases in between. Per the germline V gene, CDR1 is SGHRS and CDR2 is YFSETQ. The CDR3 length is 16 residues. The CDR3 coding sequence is TGCGCCAGCAGCCCCGGACTAAGATCTGGGGCCAACGTCCTGACTTTC. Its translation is CASSPGLRSGANVLTF.

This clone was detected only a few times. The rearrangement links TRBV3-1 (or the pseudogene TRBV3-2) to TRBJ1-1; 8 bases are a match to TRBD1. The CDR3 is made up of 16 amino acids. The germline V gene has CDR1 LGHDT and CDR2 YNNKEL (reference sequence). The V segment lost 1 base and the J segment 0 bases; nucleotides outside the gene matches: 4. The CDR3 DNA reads TGTGCCAGCAGCCAAGGAGGACAGGGATTGAACACTGAAGCTTTCTTT. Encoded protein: CASSQGGQGLNTEAFF.

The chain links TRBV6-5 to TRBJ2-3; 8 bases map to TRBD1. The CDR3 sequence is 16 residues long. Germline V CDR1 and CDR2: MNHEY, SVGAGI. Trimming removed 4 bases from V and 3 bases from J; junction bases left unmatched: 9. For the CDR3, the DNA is TGTGCCAGCAGTTCCTCCCACCGGACAGGGACAGATACGCAGTATTTT. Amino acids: CASSSSHRTGTDTQYF.

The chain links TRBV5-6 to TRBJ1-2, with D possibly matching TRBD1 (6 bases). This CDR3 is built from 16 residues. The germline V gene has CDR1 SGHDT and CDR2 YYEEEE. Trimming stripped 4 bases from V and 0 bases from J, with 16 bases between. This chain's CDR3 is CASSPLSGQPNYGYTF. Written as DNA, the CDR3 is TGTGCCAGCAGCCCCCTGTCCGGACAGCCTAACTATGGCTACACCTTC.

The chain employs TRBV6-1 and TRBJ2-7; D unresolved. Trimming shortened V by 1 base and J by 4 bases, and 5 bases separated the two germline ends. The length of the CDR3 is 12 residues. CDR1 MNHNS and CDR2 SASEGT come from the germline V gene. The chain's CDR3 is CASSEVRYEQYV. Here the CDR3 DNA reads TGTGCCAGCAGTGAAGTTCGGTACGAGCAGTACGTC.

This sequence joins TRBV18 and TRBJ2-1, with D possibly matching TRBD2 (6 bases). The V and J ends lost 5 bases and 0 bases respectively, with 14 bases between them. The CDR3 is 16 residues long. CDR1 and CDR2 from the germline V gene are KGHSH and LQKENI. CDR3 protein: CASSKRAPDSYNEQFF. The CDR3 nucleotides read TGTGCCAGCTCAAAGCGGGCCCCCGACTCCTACAATGAGCAGTTCTTC.

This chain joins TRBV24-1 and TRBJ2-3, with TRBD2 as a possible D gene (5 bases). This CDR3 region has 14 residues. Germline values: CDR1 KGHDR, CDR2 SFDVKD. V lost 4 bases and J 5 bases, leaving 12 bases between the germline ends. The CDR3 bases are TGTGCCACCAGTGACCCGCGTCGGGAAGATACGCAGTATTTT. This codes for CATSDPRREDTQYF.

CDR3 protein: CASSLVTEAFF. Here the CDR3 DNA reads TGTGCCAGCAGCTTAGTAACTGAAGCTTTCTTT. This sequence joins TRBV7-9 and TRBJ1-1; D gene unclear. The CDR3 is made up of 11 amino acids. Between the trimmed V and J ends, which lost 1 base and 5 bases, there was a span of 2 bases. Germline-derived CDR1 and CDR2 are SEHNR and FQNEAQ (reference sequence).

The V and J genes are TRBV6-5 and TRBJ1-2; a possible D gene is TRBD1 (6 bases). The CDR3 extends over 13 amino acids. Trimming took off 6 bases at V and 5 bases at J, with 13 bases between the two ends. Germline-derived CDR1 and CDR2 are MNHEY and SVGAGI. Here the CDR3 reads CASRTGTPYGYTF. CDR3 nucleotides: TGTGCCAGCAGAACCGGGACACCTTATGGCTACACCTTC.

DNA for the CDR3: TGCGCCAGCAGCTTGATAAGCCCTTCGGGCAAAAACATTCAGTACTTC. It is translated as CASSLISPSGKNIQYF. The rearrangement joins TRBV5-1 to TRBJ2-4; D is unresolved. The CDR3 is 16 residues long. V was clipped by 1 base and J by 3 bases, with 14 bases between them. Looked up from germline, CDR1 is SGHRS and CDR2 is YFSETQ.

The CDR3 sequence: CASSSGLAGNTGELFF. CDR3 bases: TGTGCCAGCAGCTCGGGACTAGCGGGGAACACCGGGGAGCTGTTTTTT. This chain uses TRBV5-4 with TRBJ2-2; TRBD2 matches 12 bases. The CDR3 is 16 residues long. Trimming removed 3 bases from V and 1 base from J; junction bases left unmatched: 1. Per germline, CDR1 SGHNT and CDR2 YYREEE (reference sequence).

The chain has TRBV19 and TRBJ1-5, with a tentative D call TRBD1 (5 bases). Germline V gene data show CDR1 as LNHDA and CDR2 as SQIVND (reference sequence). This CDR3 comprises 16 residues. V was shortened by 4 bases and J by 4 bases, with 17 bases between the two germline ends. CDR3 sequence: CASSTPRTFLNQPQHF. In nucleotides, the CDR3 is TGTGCCAGTAGTACCCCAAGGACATTCCTTAATCAGCCCCAGCATTTT. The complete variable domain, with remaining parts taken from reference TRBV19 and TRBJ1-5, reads DGGITQSPKYLFRKEGQNVTLSCEQNLNHDAMYWYRQDPGQGLRLIYYSQIVNDFQKGDIAEGYSVSREKKESFPLTVTSAQKNPTAFYLCASSTPRTFLNQPQHFGDGTRLSIL.

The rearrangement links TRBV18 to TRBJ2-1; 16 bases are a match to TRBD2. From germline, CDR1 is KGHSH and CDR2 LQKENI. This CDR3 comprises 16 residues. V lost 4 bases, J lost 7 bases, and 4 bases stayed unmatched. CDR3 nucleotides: TGTGCCAGCTCACAACCGGGACTAGCGGGAGGGAATGAGCAGTTCTTC. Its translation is CASSQPGLAGGNEQFF.

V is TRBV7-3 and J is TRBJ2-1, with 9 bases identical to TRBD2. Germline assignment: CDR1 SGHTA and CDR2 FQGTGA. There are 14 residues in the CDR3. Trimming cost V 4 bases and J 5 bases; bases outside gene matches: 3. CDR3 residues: CASSSSGAHNEQFF. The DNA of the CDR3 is TGTGCCAGCAGCTCTAGCGGGGCTCACAATGAGCAGTTCTTC.

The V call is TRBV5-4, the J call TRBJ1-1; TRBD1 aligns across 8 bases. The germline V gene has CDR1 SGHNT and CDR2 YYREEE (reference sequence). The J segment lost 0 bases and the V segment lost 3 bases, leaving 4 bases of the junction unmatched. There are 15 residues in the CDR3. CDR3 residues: CASSSWDRMNTEAFF. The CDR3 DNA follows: TGTGCCAGCAGCTCTTGGGACAGGATGAACACTGAAGCTTTCTTT. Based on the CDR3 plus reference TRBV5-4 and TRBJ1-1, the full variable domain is ETGVTQSPTHLIKTRGQQVTLRCSSQSGHNTVSWYQQALGQGPQFIFQYYREEENGRGNFPPRFSGLQFPNYSSELNVNALELDDSALYLCASSSWDRMNTEAFFGQGTRLTVV.

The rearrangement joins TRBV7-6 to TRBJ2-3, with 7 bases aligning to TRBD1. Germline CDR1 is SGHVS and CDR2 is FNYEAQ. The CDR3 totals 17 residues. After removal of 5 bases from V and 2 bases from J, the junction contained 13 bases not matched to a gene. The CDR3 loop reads CASSRHPPGQITDTQYF. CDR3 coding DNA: TGTGCCAGCAGCCGCCACCCACCGGGACAGATCACAGATACGCAGTATTTT.

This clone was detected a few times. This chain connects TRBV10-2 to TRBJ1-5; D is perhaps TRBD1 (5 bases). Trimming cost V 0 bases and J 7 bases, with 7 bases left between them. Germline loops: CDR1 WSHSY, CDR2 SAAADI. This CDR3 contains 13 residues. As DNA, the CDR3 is TGCGCCAGCAGTGAGTCAGGGGCGCAGCCCCAGCATTTT. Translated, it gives CASSESGAQPQHF.